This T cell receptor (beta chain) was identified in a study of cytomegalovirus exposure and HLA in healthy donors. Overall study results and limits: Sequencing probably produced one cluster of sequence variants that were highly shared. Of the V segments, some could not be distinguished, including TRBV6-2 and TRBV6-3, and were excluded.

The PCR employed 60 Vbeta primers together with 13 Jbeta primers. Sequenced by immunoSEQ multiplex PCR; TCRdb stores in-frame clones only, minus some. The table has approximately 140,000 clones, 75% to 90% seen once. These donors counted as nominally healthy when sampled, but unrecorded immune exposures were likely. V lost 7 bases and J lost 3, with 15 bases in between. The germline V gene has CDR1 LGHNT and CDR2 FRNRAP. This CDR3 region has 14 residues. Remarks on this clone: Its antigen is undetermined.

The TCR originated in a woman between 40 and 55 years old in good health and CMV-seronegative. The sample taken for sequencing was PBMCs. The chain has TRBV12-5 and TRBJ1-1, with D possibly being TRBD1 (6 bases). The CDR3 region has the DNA TGTGCTAGTGCTCCGAGGCCAGGGGACACTGAAGCTTTCTTT. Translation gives CASAPRPGDTEAFF.